This entry lists 18 T cell receptor beta chains sequenced from one sample in a study of beta chain features in type 1 diabetes. As every portion of the isolated RNA was reverse transcribed, the sequencing read expressed TCRB transcripts. Clones were read by immunoSEQ multiplex PCR, and TCRdb kept only the in-frame ones, dropping some. The sample has about 620,000 clones; 15% to 19% are singletons. The sample comprised naive CD4+ T cells from blood. The source of these receptors is a man between 18 and 29 years old in good health.

The CDR3 nucleotides read TGTGCCAGCAGCTTAACACCGGCGGGAGTTGGCAATGAGCAGTTCTTC. Amino acids: CASSLTPAGVGNEQFF. This chain links TRBV7-3 with TRBJ2-1, with TRBD2 identical over 7 bases. The CDR3 has 16 amino acids. Germline V gene lookup returns CDR1 SGHTA and CDR2 FQGTGA. V trimming: 0 bases; J trimming: 6 bases; junction bases outside the gene matches: 8.

This clone was detected a few times. Other DNA sequences in this specimen translate into the identical CDR3. The gene calls are TRBV18 and TRBJ2-7, with D possibly being TRBD2 (5 bases). V was trimmed by 3 bases and J by 3 bases, leaving 9 bases between them. CDR1 and CDR2 (germline): KGHSH, LQKENI. The CDR3 consists of 13 residues. CDR3: CASSPGRDYEQYF. The DNA for the CDR3 is TGTGCCAGCTCACCGGGGAGAGACTACGAGCAGTACTTC.

The chain joins TRBV18 to TRBJ2-7; either TRBD1 or TRBD2 may fit D (5 bases each). The CDR3 contains 14 residues. Germline V gives CDR1 KGHSH, CDR2 LQKENI. Trimming left V 4 bases short and J 4 bases short, with 14 bases between. The CDR3 nucleotides read TGTGCCAGCTCACGTAGGGGAGACCATTACGAGCAGTACTTC. As protein: CASSRRGDHYEQYF. Full variable domain (remainder filled in from reference TRBV18 and TRBJ2-7): NAGVMQNPRHLVRRRGQEARLRCSPMKGHSHVYWYRQLPEEGLKFMVYLQKENIIDESGMPKERFSAEFPKEGPSILRIQQVVRGDSAAYFCASSRRGDHYEQYFGPGTRLTVT.

There are a few counts of this clone. This chain links TRBV6-6 with TRBJ2-2; D may be TRBD2 (5 bases). Per the germline V gene, CDR1 is MNHNY and CDR2 is SVGAGI (reference sequence). The CDR3 is 16 residues long. V lost 6 bases and J lost 2, with 16 bases in between. CDR3 amino acids: CASRNDGLGNTGELFF. For the CDR3, the DNA is TGTGCCAGCAGGAACGACGGACTGGGAAACACCGGGGAGCTGTTTTTT.

This clone has a handful of counts. The chain recombines TRBV18 with TRBJ1-1, with a tentative D call TRBD1 (6 bases). V lost 3 bases to trimming and J lost 0 bases, with 17 bases between them. Germline-derived CDR1 and CDR2 are KGHSH and LQKENI. The CDR3 sequence is 17 residues long. The CDR3, as DNA: TGTGCCAGCTCACCCCGACACTTGGGGGCCATGAACACTGAAGCTTTCTTT. Its translation: CASSPRHLGAMNTEAFF.

This clone was seen a handful of times. The chain employs TRBV7-9 and TRBJ1-4, with TRBD1 as a possible D gene (5 bases). This CDR3 contains 15 residues. Trimming shortened V by 5 bases and J by 5 bases, and 15 bases separated the two germline ends. In germline, CDR1 is SEHNR, CDR2 FQNEAQ (reference sequence). The CDR3 region has the DNA TGTGCCAGCAGCCCTAGACAGCTAGACAATGAAAAACTGTTTTTT. This sequence encodes CASSPRQLDNEKLFF.

The CDR3 DNA follows: TGTGCCAGCAGTTTACTCCTAGATACGACAGATACGCAGTATTTT. Amino acids: CASSLLLDTTDTQYF. The chain employs TRBV28 and TRBJ2-3; D is uncertain. The CDR3 length is 15 residues. Germline V gene data show CDR1 as MDHEN and CDR2 as SYDVKM. V shed 2 bases and J shed 3 bases, with 12 bases lying between them.

This clone was observed a few times. V is TRBV28 and J is TRBJ2-3; D remains ambiguous. The CDR3 contains 16 residues. Deletions cut 6 bases from V and 2 bases from J, with 18 bases between. Germline CDR1 is MDHEN and CDR2 is SYDVKM. CDR3 sequence: CASRLTPRLNTDTQYF. The CDR3 bases are TGTGCCAGCAGATTAACCCCGAGGTTGAACACAGATACGCAGTATTTT. The full variable domain, rest sourced from reference TRBV28 and TRBJ2-3, is DVKVTQSSRYLVKRTGEKVFLECVQDMDHENMFWYRQDPGLGLRLIYFSYDVKMKEKGDIPEGYSVSREKKERFSLILESASTNQTSMYLCASRLTPRLNTDTQYFGPGTRLTVL.

The chain recombines TRBV9 with TRBJ2-1; TRBD1 aligns across 8 bases. V lost 4 bases, J lost 10 bases, and 4 bases stayed unmatched. The CDR3 is 12 amino acids. Germline loops: CDR1 SGDLS, CDR2 YYNGEE. In DNA, the CDR3 is TGTGCCAGCAGCATCAGGGGGCCAGAGCAGTTCTTC. The encoded protein is CASSIRGPEQFF.

This chain connects TRBV7-2 to TRBJ2-5; 8 positions agree with TRBD1. The germline gives CDR1 SGHTA, CDR2 FQGNSA. Losses at the gene ends were 3 bases for V and 3 bases for J; bases not matched to a gene: 15. The CDR3 extends over 18 amino acids. This CDR3 is CASSFPAFRTGLEETQYF. CDR3 nucleotides: TGTGCCAGCAGCTTTCCTGCTTTTAGGACAGGGTTAGAAGAGACCCAGTACTTC.

This clone was seen only a few times. V usage is TRBV6-5 and J usage is TRBJ2-2, with D perhaps assigned TRBD1 or TRBD2 (5 bases each). CDR3 size: 16 residues. The V end lost 4 bases, the J end lost 4 bases, and 16 bases lay between the germline ends. Germline V gene data show CDR1 as MNHEY and CDR2 as SVGAGI. CDR3 loop: CASSWVAGTSTGELFF. In DNA, the CDR3 is TGTGCCAGCAGTTGGGTTGCAGGGACCAGCACCGGGGAGCTGTTTTTT.

The V call is TRBV13, the J call TRBJ2-7; D may match TRBD1 or TRBD2 (6 bases each). The CDR3 covers 14 residues. Trimming cost V 6 bases and J 1 base, with 13 bases left between them. Germline CDR1 and CDR2: PRHDT and FYEKMQ (reference sequence). The CDR3 here is CASSAQGRSYEQYF. CDR3 DNA sequence: TGTGCCAGCAGTGCGCAGGGGAGGTCCTACGAGCAGTACTTC.

The chain joins TRBV27 to TRBJ2-2; D is uncertain. The CDR3 totals 13 residues. The germline V gene encodes CDR1 MNHEY and CDR2 SMNVEV (reference sequence). Trimming left V 6 bases short and J 9 bases short, with 14 bases between. CDR3 nucleotide sequence: TGTGCCAGCAGCAAATTGGAAACCTGGGAGCTGTTTTTT. This codes for CASSKLETWELFF.

J is TRBJ2-1 and V is TRBV5-4, with D possibly TRBD2 on 5 matching bases. Trimming stripped 2 bases from V and 10 bases from J, with 28 bases between. The V gene's germline CDR1 is SGHNT and CDR2 YYREEE (reference sequence). The CDR3 contains 18 residues. CDR3 in amino acids: CASSFILSWEWAGLEQFF. Here the CDR3 DNA reads TGTGCCAGCAGCTTTATCCTCTCATGGGAGTGGGCGGGTCTGGAGCAGTTCTTC.

This chain uses TRBV5-4 with TRBJ2-5; 12 nucleotides line up with TRBD2. Germline V CDR1 and CDR2: SGHNT, YYREEE (reference sequence). The J segment lost 2 bases and the V segment lost 3 bases, leaving 5 bases of the junction unmatched. There are 16 residues in the CDR3. CDR3 amino acids: CASSWGLAGYQETQYF. CDR3 nucleotides: TGTGCCAGCAGCTGGGGACTAGCGGGTTATCAAGAGACCCAGTACTTC.

This clone was picked up a small number of times. The J gene is TRBJ1-5, the V gene TRBV21-1. TRBV21-1 is recorded as a pseudogene. The CDR3 has 16 amino acids. The CDR3 DNA reads as TGTGCCAGCCCCCTTGAGGACCTTCGGAGCAATCAGCCCCAGCATTTT. Protein product: CASPLEDLRSNQPQHF.

The CDR3 DNA reads TGTGCTAGTGGTTTGGTAATTACCGGGGAAGCAGATACGCAGTATTTT. Protein product: CASGLVITGEADTQYF. The chain has TRBV12-5 and TRBJ2-3, with a weak D call TRBD2 (5 bases). Between the trimmed V and J ends, which lost 0 bases and 4 bases, there was a span of 14 bases. CDR3 length equals 16 residues. Looked up from germline, CDR1 is LGHNT and CDR2 is FRNRAP.

This clone appeared a few times. The chain has TRBV29-1 and TRBJ2-1, with D hard to call. The CDR3 is 11 residues long. Germline assignment: CDR1 SQVTM and CDR2 ANQGSEA. The V and J ends lost 5 bases and 8 bases respectively, with 10 bases between them. As DNA, the CDR3 is TGCAGCGTTTCACCTAGGTATGAGCAGTTCTTC. Its translation: CSVSPRYEQFF.